The rows below give T cell receptor beta chains drawn from one sample of a study of blood T cells in healthy people across ages. TCRdb recomputed calls from the 5' RACE reads with MiXCR, one row per CDR3 protein. Among about 780,000 distinct CDR3 sequences listed, around 45% were seen once. Sequencing was carried out using blood. Receptors were obtained from a man older than 75 in good health. CDR3s include the opening cysteine and the closing phenylalanine or tryptophan. The D gene is left open where the match is weak. Not all rows give a size; the values are once, few, many and, for expanded clones, a class.

DNA | CDR3 | size | V | D | J
TGTGCCAGCAGCTTTTATGGACTAGCGGACTACAATGAGCAGTTCTTC | CASSFYGLADYNEQFF | - | TRBV7-9 | TRBD2 | TRBJ2-1
TGCGCCAGCAGCTACACAGGGGTCTCCACTGAAGCTTTCTTT | CASSYTGVSTEAFF | few | TRBV5-1 | TRBD1 | TRBJ1-1
TGTGGCACCAGTTCCGCAGGATCGGGACAGCCCCAGCATTTT | CGTSSAGSGQPQHF | - | TRBV24-1 | - | TRBJ1-5
TGTGCCGGCAGCCTAAGTGGGGGCACAGATACGCAGTATTTT | CAGSLSGGTDTQYF | - | TRBV3-1 | - | TRBJ2-3
TGTGCCAGCCGACAGATAGATACGCAGTATTTT | CASRQIDTQYF | many | TRBV12-3/TRBV12-4 | - | TRBJ2-3
TGTGCCAGCAGTGTACCAGGGGACACTCAAGAGACCCAGTACTTC | CASSVPGDTQETQYF | - | TRBV28 | - | TRBJ2-5
TGTGCCTGCAGTCCCCTAGACAGGGTAGGTGGCGAGCAGTACTTC | CACSPLDRVGGEQYF | - | TRBV28 | TRBD1 | TRBJ2-7
TGTGCCAGCAGTCGGACCCTGGGGGAGACCCAGTACTTC | CASSRTLGETQYF | - | TRBV6-1 | - | TRBJ2-5
TGTGCCAGCAACCTAGCGGGAGACAGCTACAATGAGCAGTTCTTC | CASNLAGDSYNEQFF | - | TRBV12-3/TRBV12-4 | TRBD2 | TRBJ2-1
TGTGCCAGCAGTCCGCGACTAGGGGCGGGCACAGATACGCAGTATTTT | CASSPRLGAGTDTQYF | - | TRBV12-3/TRBV12-4 | - | TRBJ2-3